What follows are 2 T cell receptor beta chains derived from one specimen sequenced in a study of identical twins. TCRdb processed the 5' RACE reads anew with MiXCR; each CDR3 protein has one entry. The repertoire consists of fewer than 250,000 distinct CDR3 sequences, with approximately 8% occurring once and the leading ten covering under 6%. The data were also submitted as part of a second study, on yellow fever vaccine responses in identical twins.

The sample comprised CD8+ T cells sorted from blood. These TCRs come from a woman under 30 in good health.

This clonotype was counted only a few times. A junction boundary mismatches the germline segment, possibly from a read error. The rearrangement joins TRBV2 to TRBJ1-1; no definite D call. Germline CDR1 and CDR2: SNHLY and FYNNEI. The CDR3 is 12 residues long. As DNA, the CDR3 is TGTGCCAGCATTACCTTGAGGACTGAAGTTTTCTTT. Protein sequence: CASITLRTEVFF.

At least ten counts were recorded for this clonotype. The chain links TRBV7-9 to TRBJ2-1; no clear D gene. Germline V gene data show CDR1 as SEHNR and CDR2 as FQNEAQ (reference sequence). The CDR3 contains 14 residues. Deletions cut 5 bases from V and 6 bases from J, with 14 bases between. CDR3 nucleotides: TGTGCCAGCAGCATTACCGGTCTACTCAATGAGCAGTTCTTC. Its protein is CASSITGLLNEQFF.